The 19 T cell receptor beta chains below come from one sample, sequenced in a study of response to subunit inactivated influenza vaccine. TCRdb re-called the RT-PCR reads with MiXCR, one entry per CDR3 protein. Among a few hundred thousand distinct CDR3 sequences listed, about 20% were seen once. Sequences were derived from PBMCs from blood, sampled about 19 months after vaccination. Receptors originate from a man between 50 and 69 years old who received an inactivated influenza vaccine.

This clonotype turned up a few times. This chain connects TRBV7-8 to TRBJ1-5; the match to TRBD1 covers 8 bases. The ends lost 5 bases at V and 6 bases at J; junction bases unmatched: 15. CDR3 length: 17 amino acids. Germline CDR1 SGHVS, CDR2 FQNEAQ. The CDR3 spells CASSTYPGQEVGQPQHF. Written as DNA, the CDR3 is TGTGCCAGCAGCACCTACCCGGGACAGGAGGTGGGTCAGCCCCAGCATTTT.

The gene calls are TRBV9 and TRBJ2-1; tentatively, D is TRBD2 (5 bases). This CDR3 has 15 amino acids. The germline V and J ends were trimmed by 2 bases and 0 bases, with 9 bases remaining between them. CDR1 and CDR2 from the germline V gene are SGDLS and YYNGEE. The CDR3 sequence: CASSVFGNSYNEQFF. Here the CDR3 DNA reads TGTGCCAGCAGCGTTTTCGGGAACTCCTACAATGAGCAGTTCTTC.

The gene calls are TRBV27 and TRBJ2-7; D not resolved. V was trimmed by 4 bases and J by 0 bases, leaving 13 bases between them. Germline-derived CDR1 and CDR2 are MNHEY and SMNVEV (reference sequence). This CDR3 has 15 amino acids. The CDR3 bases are TGTGCCAGCAGTTCCACACCGTCCCTCTCCTACGAGCAGTACTTC. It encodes CASSSTPSLSYEQYF.

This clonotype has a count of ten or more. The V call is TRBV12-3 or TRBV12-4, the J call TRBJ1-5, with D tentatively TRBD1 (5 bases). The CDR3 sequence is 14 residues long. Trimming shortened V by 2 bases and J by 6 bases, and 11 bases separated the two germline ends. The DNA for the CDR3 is TGTGCCAGCAGTTTATATCGGGGGACTCAGCCCCAGCATTTT. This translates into CASSLYRGTQPQHF.

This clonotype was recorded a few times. The CDR3 bases are TGCAGCGTCACTCCAGGCCTGAACACTGAAGCTTTCTTT. Protein sequence: CSVTPGLNTEAFF. The genes are TRBV29-1 and TRBJ1-1; D not resolved. The germline V gene encodes CDR1 SQVTM and CDR2 ANQGSEA. The CDR3 contains 13 residues. V gave up 6 bases and J gave up 0 bases, with 11 bases separating them.

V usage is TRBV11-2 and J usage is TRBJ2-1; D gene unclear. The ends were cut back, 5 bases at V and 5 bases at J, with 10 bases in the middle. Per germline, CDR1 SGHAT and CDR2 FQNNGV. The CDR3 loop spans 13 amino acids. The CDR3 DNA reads TGTGCCAGCAGCGTAGCTAGAGACAATGAGCAGTTCTTC. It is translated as CASSVARDNEQFF.

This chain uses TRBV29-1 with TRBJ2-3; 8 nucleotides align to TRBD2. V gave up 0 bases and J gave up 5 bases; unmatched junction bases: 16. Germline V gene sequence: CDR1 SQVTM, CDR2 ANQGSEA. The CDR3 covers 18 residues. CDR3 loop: CSVEDPLTTAGGEDTQYF. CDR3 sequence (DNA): TGCAGCGTTGAAGATCCGTTGACTACCGCGGGGGGTGAAGATACGCAGTATTTT.

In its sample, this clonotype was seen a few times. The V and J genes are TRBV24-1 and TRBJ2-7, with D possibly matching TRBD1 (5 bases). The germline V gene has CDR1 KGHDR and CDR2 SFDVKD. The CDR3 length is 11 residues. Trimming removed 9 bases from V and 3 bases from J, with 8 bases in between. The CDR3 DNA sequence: TGTGCCACCGCACAGGACTACGAGCAGTACTTC. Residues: CATAQDYEQYF.

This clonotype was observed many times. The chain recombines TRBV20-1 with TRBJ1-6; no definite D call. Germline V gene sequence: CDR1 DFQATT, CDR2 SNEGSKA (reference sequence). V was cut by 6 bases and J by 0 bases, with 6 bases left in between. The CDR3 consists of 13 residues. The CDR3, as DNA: TGCAGTGCCCGGTCCTCCTATAATTCACCCCTCCACTTT. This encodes CSARSSYNSPLHF.

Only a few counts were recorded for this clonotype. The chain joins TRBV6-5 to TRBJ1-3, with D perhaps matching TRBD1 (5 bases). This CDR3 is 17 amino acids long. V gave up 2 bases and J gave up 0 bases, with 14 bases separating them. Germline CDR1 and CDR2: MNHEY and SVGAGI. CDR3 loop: CASSYPMTENSGNTIYF. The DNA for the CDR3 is TGTGCCAGCAGTTACCCCATGACAGAGAACTCTGGAAACACCATATATTTT.

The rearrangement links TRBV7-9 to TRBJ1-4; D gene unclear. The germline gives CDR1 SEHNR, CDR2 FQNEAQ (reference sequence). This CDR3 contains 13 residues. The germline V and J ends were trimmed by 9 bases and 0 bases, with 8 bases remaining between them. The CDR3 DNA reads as TGTGCCAGTGGGAGGTCAACTAATGAAAAACTGTTTTTT. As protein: CASGRSTNEKLFF.

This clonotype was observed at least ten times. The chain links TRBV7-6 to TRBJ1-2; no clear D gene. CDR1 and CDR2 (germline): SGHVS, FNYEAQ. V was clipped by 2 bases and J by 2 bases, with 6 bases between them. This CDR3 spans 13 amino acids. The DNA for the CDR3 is TGTGCCAGCAGCTTATACAGAAACTATGGCTACACCTTC. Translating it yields CASSLYRNYGYTF.

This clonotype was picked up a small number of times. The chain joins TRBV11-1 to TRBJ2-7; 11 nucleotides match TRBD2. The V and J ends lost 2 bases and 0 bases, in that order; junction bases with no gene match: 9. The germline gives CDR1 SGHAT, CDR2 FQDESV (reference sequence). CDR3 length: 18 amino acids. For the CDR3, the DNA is TGTGCCAGCAGCTTATCTAGCGGGGGGATGTACCACTCCTACGAGCAGTACTTC. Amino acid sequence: CASSLSSGGMYHSYEQYF.

The CDR3 spells CSARRPGTVEQYF. The CDR3, as DNA: TGCAGTGCTAGACGGCCGGGGACCGTAGAGCAGTACTTC. This chain uses TRBV20-1 with TRBJ2-7; D may correspond to TRBD1 or TRBD2 (5 bases each). The CDR3 is made up of 13 amino acids. The V and J ends lost 2 bases and 7 bases respectively, with 15 bases between them. CDR1 and CDR2 from the germline V gene are DFQATT and SNEGSKA (reference sequence).

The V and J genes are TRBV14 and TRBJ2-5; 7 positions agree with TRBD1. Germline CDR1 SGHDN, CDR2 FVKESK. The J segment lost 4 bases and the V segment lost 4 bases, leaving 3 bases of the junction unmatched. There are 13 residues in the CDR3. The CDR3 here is CASSPGTAETQYF. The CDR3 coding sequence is TGTGCCAGCAGCCCCGGGACAGCAGAGACCCAGTACTTC. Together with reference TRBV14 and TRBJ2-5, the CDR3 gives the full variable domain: EAGVTQFPSHSVIEKGQTVTLRCDPISGHDNLYWYRRVMGKEIKFLLHFVKESKQDESGMPNNRFLAERTGGTYSTLKVQPAELEDSGVYFCASSPGTAETQYFGPGTRLLVL.

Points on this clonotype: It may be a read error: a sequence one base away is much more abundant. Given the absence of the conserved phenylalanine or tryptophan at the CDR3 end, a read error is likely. CDR3 sequence (DNA): TGCAGTGCTAGAGATCTAGGGCGGCTAGCGGGGGGTGAGCAGTTCTTA. Its translation is CSARDLGRLAGGEQFL. The chain recombines TRBV20-1 with TRBJ2-1; 11 bases align to TRBD2. The CDR3 contains 16 residues. The V segment lost 0 bases and the J segment 9 bases; nucleotides outside the gene matches: 10. Germline loops: CDR1 DFQATT, CDR2 SNEGSKA (reference sequence).

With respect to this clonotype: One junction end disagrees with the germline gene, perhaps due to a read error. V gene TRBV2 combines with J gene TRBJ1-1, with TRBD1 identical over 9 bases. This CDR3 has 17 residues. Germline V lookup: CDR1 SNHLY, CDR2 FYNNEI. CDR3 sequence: CAGSPSRDRALRTEAFF. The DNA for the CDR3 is TGTGCCGGCAGTCCCTCCCGGGACAGGGCGTTACGGACTGAAGCTTTCTTT.

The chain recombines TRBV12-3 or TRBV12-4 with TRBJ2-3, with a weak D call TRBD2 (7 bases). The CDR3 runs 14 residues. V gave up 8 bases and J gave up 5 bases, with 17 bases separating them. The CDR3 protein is CASGMGGPLDTQYF. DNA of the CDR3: TGTGCCAGCGGGATGGGGGGGCCCCTAGATACGCAGTATTTT.

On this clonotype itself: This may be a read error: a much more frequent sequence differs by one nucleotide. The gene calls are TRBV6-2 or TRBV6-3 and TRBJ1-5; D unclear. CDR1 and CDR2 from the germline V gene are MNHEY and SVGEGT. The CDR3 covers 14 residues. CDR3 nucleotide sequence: TGTGCCAGCAGTTACGAGGGAAGCAATCAGCTCCAGCATTTT. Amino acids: CASSYEGSNQLQHF.